This entry concerns a single T cell receptor beta chain. The antigen remains unidentified. The use of a sample-barcoded 5' primer and a J-beta primer mix characterized a second PCR of roughly 7 to 12 cycles. TCRdb redid the calling of the 5' RACE reads with MiXCR, one entry per CDR3 protein. Counted here are roughly 1,800,000 distinct CDR3 sequences, about 50% occurring once; the ten biggest clones make up less than 2.5%. Germline V lookup: CDR1 MDHEN, CDR2 SYDVKM. There are 16 residues in the CDR3. Trimming left V 5 bases short and J 1 base short, with 16 bases between. The sample originates from a study of blood T cells in healthy people across ages. Study results and caveats: Both higher diversity and more naive CD4+ cells marked long-lived donors when set against aged donors.

Isolated per sample were at least 7 million PBMCs. The receptor's source is a woman aged 40 to 55 in good health. This chain uses TRBV28 with TRBJ2-3; D gene ambiguous. The sample taken for sequencing was blood. In DNA form, the CDR3 reads TGTGCCAGCAGTCCCTCCGGACCTCGGGGCACAGATACGCAGTATTTT. This codes for CASSPSGPRGTDTQYF.